This T cell receptor (beta chain) originates from a study of blood T cell repertoires in COVID-19. In the study overall: Either two negative PCRs, clearance, or symptom resolution qualified Cohort 3 donors as recovered. There were acute and convalescent COVID-19 samples, and they came from the United States, Italy and Spain. T cells, B-cell-depleted T cells, or PBMCs provided the cDNA or gDNA that served as material.

Profiling relied on immunoSEQ multiplex PCR, and the TCRdb table lists in-frame clones only, not all of them. The table includes about 170,000 clones, around 79% detected once. Germline V CDR1 and CDR2: KGHSH, LQKENI. V shed 0 bases, J shed 5 bases, and the junction held 10 bases outside the gene matches. The CDR3 has 17 amino acids. Recruitment covered about two dozen US areas and drew participants whose ages spanned roughly 18 to 89 years. This clone showed up just a few times. Sequences were obtained from PBMCs or T cells enriched from blood (not recorded which). The clonotype comes from a woman aged 65 to 85 in a cohort exposed to, infected with or recovered from COVID-19 (not recorded which). The chain carries TRBV18 and TRBJ2-5; 9 nucleotides match TRBD2. CDR3 loop: CASSPPPLAGMVETQYF. The CDR3 DNA reads TGTGCCAGCTCACCACCTCCGCTAGCGGGAATGGTTGAGACCCAGTACTTC.